These T cell receptor beta chains were read from a single sample in a study of cytomegalovirus exposure and HLA in healthy donors. Generated by immunoSEQ multiplex PCR, the TCRdb table keeps only in-frame clones and is missing some. The sample holds approximately 140,000 clones, roughly 80% seen once. The sample was PBMCs. These receptor sequences come from a human donor in good health. Each CDR3 is given with its conserved first and last residue. Each record gives: J gene, clone size, V gene, D gene, CDR3 DNA, CDR3 protein. D genes are given only for firm matches. The size entry is marked missing in some rows and otherwise reads once, few, many or a size class.

TRBJ2-2,.,TRBV18,.,TGTGCCAGCTCACCTCTGGCAGGGCGTCTTACCGGGGAGCTGTTTTTT,CASSPLAGRLTGELFF
TRBJ1-5,.,TRBV6-4,.,TGTGCCAGCAGTGAATCTCCAGATAGCAATCAGCCCCAGCATTTT,CASSESPDSNQPQHF
TRBJ2-4,.,TRBV7-9,TRBD2,TGTGCCAGCAGCTCCCGACTCCGGGAGCGGGGGGGTCAAAACATTCAGTACTTC,CASSSRLRERGGQNIQYF
TRBJ2-2,.,TRBV6-5,TRBD1,TGTGCCAGCAGTTCCCGGGACAGGGATTTCACCGGGGAGCTGTTTTTT,CASSSRDRDFTGELFF
TRBJ2-2,.,TRBV5-1,.,TGCGCCAGCAGCTTGGTCGAGAGTGGCACCGGGGAGCTGTTTTTT,CASSLVESGTGELFF
TRBJ1-1,.,TRBV7-9,.,TGTGCCAGCAGCTTAGAGGGCAGGGGAAGAACTGAAGCTTTCTTT,CASSLEGRGRTEAFF
TRBJ2-2,.,TRBV7-9,.,TGTGCCAGCAGTCAAAGGACAGCGAACACCGGGGAGCTGTTTTTT,CASSQRTANTGELFF
TRBJ1-4,once,TRBV6-1,.,TGTGCCAGCAGAGAATACAGGGCTCCATTGGGGGAAAAACTGTTTTTT,CASREYRAPLGEKLFF
TRBJ2-7,.,TRBV7-8,TRBD1,TGTGCCAGCAGCTTTAGGTTTCAGGGGGACTCCTACGAGCAGTACTTC,CASSFRFQGDSYEQYF
TRBJ2-5,.,TRBV13,TRBD2,TGTGCCAGCAGCTTAGGCTCGAGCGGGAGAATAGAGACCCAGTACTTC,CASSLGSSGRIETQYF